The 12 T cell receptor beta chains presented below share a single source sample, sequenced in a study of blood T cell repertoires in COVID-19. This table comes from immunoSEQ multiplex PCR, and its TCRdb copy is limited to in-frame clones, with some not included. The table records approximately 98,000 clones, roughly 80% of them present only once. Sequenced input: peripheral blood. Source of these receptors: a woman of 80 years or more with acute or convalescent COVID-19.

The chain joins TRBV28 to TRBJ1-5; D is ambiguous. The V gene lost 4 bases and the J gene lost 2 bases, with 12 bases spanning the gap. The CDR3 is 15 residues long. Germline lookup yields CDR1 MDHEN and CDR2 SYDVKM. The CDR3 bases are TGTGCCAGCAGTTCCCCCGTCCCCCGCAATCAGCCCCAGCATTTT. Translated, it gives CASSSPVPRNQPQHF.

V and J are TRBV30 and TRBJ2-7; D might be TRBD1 (6 bases). The CDR3 sequence is 15 residues long. Germline CDR1 and CDR2: GTSNPN and SVGIG (reference sequence). Between the trimmed V and J ends, which lost 5 bases and 9 bases, there was a span of 26 bases. The CDR3 nucleotides are TGTGCCTGGGGCCTAGACAGGACAGTTCCTGGGGGGCAGTACTTC. Its protein product is CAWGLDRTVPGGQYF.

The chain joins TRBV7-8 to TRBJ1-6, with D possibly matching TRBD1 (6 bases). Trimming cost V 4 bases and J 2 bases, with 18 bases left between them. Germline CDR1 and CDR2: SGHVS and FQNEAQ. This CDR3 has 18 residues. In DNA form, the CDR3 reads TGTGCCAGCAGCTCGAAAACTTACAGGGATGCCTATAATTCACCCCTCCACTTT. This encodes CASSSKTYRDAYNSPLHF.

The rearrangement links TRBV3-1 (or the pseudogene TRBV3-2) to TRBJ2-4; 14 bases align to TRBD2. Germline assignment: CDR1 LGHDT and CDR2 YNNKEL (reference sequence). V dropped 1 base and J dropped 6; count of bases not matched to a gene: 2. This CDR3 has 16 amino acids. The CDR3 loop is CASSQGLAGGLNIQYF. The CDR3 region has the DNA TGTGCCAGCAGCCAAGGACTAGCGGGGGGGCTAAACATTCAGTACTTC.

The gene calls are TRBV25-1 and TRBJ1-2; the D gene is possibly TRBD1 (6 bases). V gave up 4 bases and J gave up 3 bases, with 12 bases separating them. Looked up from germline, CDR1 is MGHDK and CDR2 is SYGVNS. The CDR3 sequence is 14 residues long. CDR3 nucleotide sequence: TGTGCCAGCAGTGGTAGGACAGAGGACTATGGCTACACCTTC. It specifies CASSGRTEDYGYTF.

The V gene is TRBV6-5, the J gene TRBJ1-4, with D unresolved. The CDR3 runs to 14 residues. V lost 8 bases, J lost 7 bases, and 17 bases lay in between. Germline CDR1 reads MNHEY; CDR2 reads SVGAGI. CDR3 residues: CASQRAEKGEKLFF. In DNA form, the CDR3 reads TGTGCCAGCCAGAGGGCGGAAAAGGGTGAAAAACTGTTTTTT.

The V and J genes are TRBV3-1 (or the pseudogene TRBV3-2) and TRBJ1-5; D ambiguous. The CDR3 loop spans 17 amino acids. Per germline, CDR1 LGHDT and CDR2 YNNKEL (reference sequence). V lost 0 bases and J 0 bases, leaving 12 bases between the germline ends. The CDR3, as DNA: TGTGCCAGCAGCCAAGATATTTCTTCCTATAGCAATCAGCCCCAGCATTTT. Protein: CASSQDISSYSNQPQHF.

The V gene is TRBV5-1, the J gene TRBJ1-2; TRBD1 aligns across 7 bases. The V gene's germline CDR1 is SGHRS and CDR2 YFSETQ. Trimming took 4 bases from V and 7 from J; bases not matched to a gene: 4. The CDR3 contains 12 residues. CDR3 sequence: CASSDWTGGYTF. CDR3 bases: TGCGCCAGCAGCGACTGGACAGGTGGCTACACCTTC. The full variable domain, rest sourced from reference TRBV5-1 and TRBJ1-2, is KAGVTQTPRYLIKTRGQQVTLSCSPISGHRSVSWYQQTPGQGLQFLFEYFSETQRNKGNFPGRFSGRQFSNSRSEMNVSTLELGDSALYLCASSDWTGGYTFGSGTRLTVV.

There are a few counts of this clone. This CDR3 is CSARLRDTGELFF. The CDR3 region has the DNA TGCAGCGCCAGACTGAGGGACACCGGGGAGCTGTTTTTT. This chain links TRBV29-1 with TRBJ2-2; tentative D call: TRBD2 (5 bases). This CDR3 has 13 amino acids. Germline CDR1 reads SQVTM; CDR2 reads ANQGSEA. Deletions cut 7 bases from V and 3 bases from J, with 12 bases between.

The chain recombines TRBV19 with TRBJ2-1; TRBD2 agrees at 10 bases. V was clipped by 10 bases and J by 8 bases; unmatched bases: 11. The CDR3 is 14 residues long. CDR1 LNHDA and CDR2 SQIVND come from the germline V gene (reference sequence). The CDR3 DNA reads TGTGCCATCCAGGGGAGCGGGGGGGCCGATGAGCAGTTCTTC. Translation gives CAIQGSGGADEQFF.

The chain employs TRBV15 and TRBJ1-3; D is uncertain. In germline, CDR1 is LNHNV, CDR2 YYDKDF (reference sequence). This CDR3 is 14 amino acids long. Between the trimmed V and J ends, which lost 1 base and 4 bases, there was a span of 8 bases. The CDR3 sequence: CATSRGQSGNTIYF. The DNA of the CDR3 is TGTGCCACCAGCAGAGGGCAGTCCGGAAACACCATATATTTT.

This clone has at least ten counts. V and J are TRBV7-9 and TRBJ1-2; TRBD1 agrees at 7 bases. The CDR3 contains 14 residues. The junction had 3 bases not matched to a gene; V was cut back by 3 bases and J by 2 bases. Germline lookup yields CDR1 SEHNR and CDR2 FQNEAQ (reference sequence). This chain's CDR3 is CASSLTTGNYGYTF. The CDR3, as DNA: TGTGCCAGCAGCTTGACGACAGGGAACTATGGCTACACCTTC.